A single sample is the source of the 29 T cell receptor beta chains below, sequenced in a study of PD-1 blockade in classical Hodgkin lymphoma. This table comes from immunoSEQ multiplex PCR, and its TCRdb copy is limited to in-frame clones, with some not included. The sample holds about 43,000 clones; over 65% are singletons and the top ten take around 2.8%. Brentuximab vedotin exposure varied among the patients, all of whom had relapsed after autologous stem cell transplantation. This specimen was peripheral blood mononuclear cells (PBMCs), taken before the second cycle of nivolumab. These receptors came from a human donor with classical Hodgkin lymphoma.

This clone appeared a few times. The chain uses TRBV27 and TRBJ1-5, with a weak D call TRBD1 (6 bases). Trimming stripped 9 bases from V and 1 base from J, with 13 bases between. In germline, CDR1 is MNHEY, CDR2 SMNVEV (reference sequence). There are 14 residues in the CDR3. CDR3 sequence: CASVGRGSNQPQHF. CDR3 DNA sequence: TGTGCCAGTGTCGGCAGGGGAAGCAATCAGCCCCAGCATTTT.

The table lists this clone with a count of one. The chain links TRBV30 to TRBJ1-2; D unresolved. This CDR3 is built from 13 residues. The V end was cut by 0 bases, the J end by 6 bases, with 11 bases between. Per the germline V gene, CDR1 is GTSNPN and CDR2 is SVGIG (reference sequence). The CDR3: CAWSVGIIHGYTF. The CDR3 DNA reads as TGTGCCTGGAGTGTAGGGATAATCCATGGCTACACCTTC.

As regards this clone: One end of the junction is discordant with germline, which a read error may explain. The rearrangement joins TRBV5-6 to TRBJ2-7; TRBD1 aligns across 7 bases. Germline V CDR1 and CDR2: SGHDT, YYEEEE. This CDR3 spans 17 amino acids. The CDR3 DNA sequence: TGTGCCAGCAGCCTGGTTGACAGGGAGTTTACCCTAGACGAGCGGTACTTC. This translates into CASSLVDREFTLDERYF.

Of note for this clone: This may come from a read error, since a much larger clone is one base off. The chain is built from TRBV7-6 and TRBJ2-5; D is undetermined. V was pared by 1 base and J by 7 bases, with 4 bases between. This CDR3 region has 11 residues. Germline CDR1 SGHVS, CDR2 FNYEAQ. As DNA, the CDR3 is TGTGCCAGCAGCTTAGGAGTGACCCAGTACTTC. Translated, it gives CASSLGVTQYF.

The rearrangement joins TRBV4-2 to TRBJ2-3, with D perhaps TRBD2 (6 bases). V lost 0 bases, J lost 6 bases, and 19 bases lay in between. The CDR3 runs to 17 residues. CDR1 and CDR2 from the germline V gene are LGHNA and YNFKEQ. CDR3 amino acids: CASSQDPPAGPLDTQYF. CDR3 bases: TGTGCCAGCAGCCAAGACCCCCCCGCGGGACCGCTGGATACGCAGTATTTT.

This clone has a handful of counts. The chain joins TRBV27 to TRBJ1-4; no clear D gene. The CDR3 is made up of 16 amino acids. CDR1 and CDR2 (germline): MNHEY, SMNVEV (reference sequence). V gave up 5 bases and J gave up 2 bases, with 15 bases separating them. The CDR3 loop reads CASSLNPVGTNEKLFF. For the CDR3, the DNA is TGTGCCAGCAGTCTGAACCCGGTAGGGACTAATGAAAAACTGTTTTTT. The full variable domain, its missing parts supplied by reference TRBV27 and TRBJ1-4, is EAQVTQNPRYLITVTGKKLTVTCSQNMNHEYMSWYRQDPGLGLRQIYYSMNVEVTDKGDVPEGYKVSRKEKRNFPLILESPSPNQTSLYFCASSLNPVGTNEKLFFGSGTQLSVL.

CDR3 protein: CASSKALNRDRDEQYF. As DNA, the CDR3 is TGTGCCAGCAGCAAAGCCCTCAACCGGGACCGCGACGAGCAGTACTTC. The chain has TRBV21-1 and TRBJ2-7. TRBV21-1 is designated a pseudogene. The CDR3 loop spans 16 amino acids.

This chain uses TRBV5-1 with TRBJ2-1; D remains ambiguous. Germline V gene lookup returns CDR1 SGHRS and CDR2 YFSETQ. V gave up 0 bases and J gave up 2 bases, with 9 bases separating them. The CDR3 has 15 residues. CDR3 bases: TGCGCCAGCAGCTTGGTTGGGGTAACCTACAATGAGCAGTTCTTC. Amino acids: CASSLVGVTYNEQFF.

A single count supports this clone. This rearrangement joins TRBV2 to TRBJ2-5, with 7 positions matching TRBD1. This CDR3 contains 15 residues. CDR1 and CDR2 (germline): SNHLY, FYNNEI. Losses at the gene ends were 3 bases for V and 1 base for J; bases not matched to a gene: 5. CDR3 sequence (DNA): TGTGCCAGCAGTGAGGGACAGAGGACCCAAGAGACCCAGTACTTC. This gives the protein CASSEGQRTQETQYF.

The chain joins TRBV11-3 to TRBJ2-1, with 10 bases identical to TRBD2. The CDR3 runs 15 residues. The V gene's germline CDR1 is SGHNT and CDR2 YENEEA. With V trimmed by 1 base and J by 9 bases, 6 bases remained unmatched. Here the CDR3 DNA reads TGTGCCAGCAGCTTAGGCCTAGCGGGAGAGGGTGAGCAGTTCTTC. The encoded protein is CASSLGLAGEGEQFF.

The chain couples TRBV7-2 to TRBJ2-1, with 12 bases fitting TRBD2. Trimming took 5 bases from V and 3 from J; bases not matched to a gene: 11. There are 18 residues in the CDR3. Per germline, CDR1 SGHTA and CDR2 FQGNSA. Here the CDR3 reads CASSGRPILAGGYNEQFF. DNA of the CDR3: TGTGCCAGCAGCGGTAGGCCGATACTAGCGGGGGGCTACAATGAGCAGTTCTTC.

The J gene is TRBJ2-3, the V gene TRBV2, with 7 bases lining up with TRBD1. V lost 4 bases, J lost 4 bases, and 14 bases stayed unmatched. Germline-derived CDR1 and CDR2 are SNHLY and FYNNEI. The CDR3 is 17 residues long. The chain's CDR3 is CASSAPRQGLSADTQYF. CDR3 DNA: TGTGCCAGCAGTGCCCCTCGACAGGGTCTATCAGCAGATACGCAGTATTTT.

The chain links TRBV6-4 to TRBJ2-7; possible D gene TRBD1, 7 bases. V gave up 0 bases and J gave up 5 bases, with 11 bases separating them. The germline gives CDR1 MRHNA, CDR2 SNTAGT. The CDR3 is 14 residues long. The chain's CDR3 is CASSDSEGANEQYF. The CDR3 bases are TGTGCCAGCAGTGACTCGGAGGGGGCGAACGAGCAGTACTTC.

By frequency in the sample, this clone is medium-sized. The rearrangement links TRBV28 to TRBJ1-2, with TRBD1 identical over 7 bases. V shed 6 bases and J 2 bases; nucleotides not matched to a gene: 3. This CDR3 spans 13 amino acids. Looked up from germline, CDR1 is MDHEN and CDR2 is SYDVKM. CDR3 coding DNA: TGTGCCAGCAGGGGACAGACAAACTATGGCTACACCTTC. Translating it yields CASRGQTNYGYTF.

This clone was counted a single time. The chain carries TRBV4-3 and TRBJ2-2; 11 bases align to TRBD2. Germline CDR1 is LGHNA and CDR2 is YSLEER. The CDR3 covers 15 residues. The V and J ends lost 6 bases and 6 bases, in that order; junction bases with no gene match: 6. The CDR3 spells CASSAGTSGPGELFF. In DNA form, the CDR3 reads TGCGCCAGCAGTGCCGGGACTAGCGGCCCCGGGGAGCTGTTTTTT.

Comments on this clone: This specimen includes other DNA sequences encoding the same CDR3. The chain is built from TRBV4-2 and TRBJ1-1, with D hard to call. From germline, CDR1 is LGHNA and CDR2 YNFKEQ. V lost 0 bases, J lost 6 bases, and 8 bases lay in between. The CDR3 contains 13 residues. The CDR3 DNA sequence: TGTGCCAGCAGCCAAGAACAGATCGCTGAAGCTTTCTTT. Its translation is CASSQEQIAEAFF.

The rearrangement links TRBV6-5 to TRBJ1-2; D is uncertain. There are 15 residues in the CDR3. Germline-derived CDR1 and CDR2 are MNHEY and SVGAGI. The V end lost 0 bases, the J end lost 4 bases, and 12 bases lay between the germline ends. CDR3 bases: TGTGCCAGCAGTTACTCTGCTGTCTCCCTCTATGGCTACACCTTC. Its protein product is CASSYSAVSLYGYTF.

This sequence joins TRBV9 and TRBJ1-3; TRBD1 matches at 7 bases. Germline V gene data show CDR1 as SGDLS and CDR2 as YYNGEE. Germline trimming cut 4 bases from V and 0 bases from J; bases unmatched to any gene: 7. The CDR3 totals 16 residues. Written as DNA, the CDR3 is TGTGCCAGCAGCTTGACGACAGGGCCCTCTGGAAACACCATATATTTT. Translating gives CASSLTTGPSGNTIYF.

The chain combines TRBV30 with TRBJ2-5; D uncertain. Per germline, CDR1 GTSNPN and CDR2 SVGIG (reference sequence). With 2 bases removed from V and 6 bases from J, the gap between germline ends came to 10 bases. This CDR3 is built from 12 residues. The CDR3, as DNA: TGTGCCTGGAGTAAGACGACCCAGACCCAGTACTTC. Translated, it gives CAWSKTTQTQYF.

Of note for this clone: Given a much more abundant clone one base away, this may be a read error. The gene calls are TRBV5-4 and TRBJ1-1; perhaps TRBD1 as D (6 bases). CDR3 size: 12 residues. Per germline, CDR1 SGHNT and CDR2 YYREEE (reference sequence). This chain's CDR3 is CASEGGDTGAFF. The CDR3 coding sequence is TGTGCCAGCGAGGGGGGCGACACTGGAGCTTTCTTT.

The rearrangement links TRBV5-1 to TRBJ2-1; a possible D gene is TRBD1 (6 bases). There are 14 residues in the CDR3. Germline V gives CDR1 SGHRS, CDR2 YFSETQ. Trimming stripped 0 bases from V and 5 bases from J, with 9 bases between. The CDR3 coding sequence is TGCGCCAGCAGCTTGGTTCCAGGGGACAATGAGCAGTTCTTC. It encodes CASSLVPGDNEQFF. Supplemented by reference TRBV5-1 and TRBJ2-1, the full variable domain reads KAGVTQTPRYLIKTRGQQVTLSCSPISGHRSVSWYQQTPGQGLQFLFEYFSETQRNKGNFPGRFSGRQFSNSRSEMNVSTLELGDSALYLCASSLVPGDNEQFFGPGTRLTVL.

The rearrangement links TRBV10-3 to TRBJ1-6; 9 nucleotides line up with TRBD1. The length of the CDR3 is 12 residues. The V and J ends lost 9 bases and 7 bases, in that order; junction bases with no gene match: 1. Germline V gene sequence: CDR1 ENHRY, CDR2 SYGVKD. CDR3 amino acids: CAIGQGNSPLHF. CDR3 DNA sequence: TGTGCCATAGGACAGGGGAATTCACCCCTCCACTTT.

This clone was counted only a few times. V is TRBV30 and J is TRBJ2-1; D gene uncertain. There are 11 residues in the CDR3. Germline-derived CDR1 and CDR2 are GTSNPN and SVGIG (reference sequence). The ends were cut back, 0 bases at V and 7 bases at J, with 4 bases in the middle. The CDR3 DNA reads as TGTGCCTGGAGTGTGGGGAATGAGCAGTTCTTC. This codes for CAWSVGNEQFF.

V usage is TRBV6-5 and J usage is TRBJ2-2; the D gene is possibly TRBD1 (5 bases). The ends were cut back, 6 bases at V and 1 base at J, with 12 bases in the middle. The CDR3 contains 15 residues. CDR1 is MNHEY, CDR2 SVGAGI, per germline. In nucleotides, the CDR3 is TGTGCCAGCAGCCTTTTAACAGGGAACACCGGGGAGCTGTTTTTT. It specifies CASSLLTGNTGELFF.

The chain carries TRBV18 and TRBJ2-7, with 14 bases aligning to TRBD2. After removal of 3 bases from V and 7 bases from J, the junction contained 5 bases not matched to a gene. Germline V gene lookup returns CDR1 KGHSH and CDR2 LQKENI. The CDR3 totals 15 residues. The CDR3 is CASSPGLAGGREQYF. The CDR3 nucleotides are TGTGCCAGCTCACCCGGACTAGCGGGGGGAAGGGAGCAGTACTTC.

This clone was observed a handful of times. The genes are TRBV7-9 and TRBJ1-6; D possibly corresponds to TRBD1 (6 bases). This CDR3 comprises 14 residues. Germline V gives CDR1 SEHNR, CDR2 FQNEAQ (reference sequence). V dropped 6 bases and J dropped 10 bases, with 16 bases sitting between them. CDR3 residues: CASSPGVKLSPLHF. The CDR3 DNA reads TGTGCCAGCAGTCCAGGGGTTAAATTATCACCCCTCCACTTT.

This chain connects TRBV28 to TRBJ1-1; D not certain. Trimming took off 6 bases at V and 4 bases at J, with 27 bases between the two ends. This CDR3 has 18 residues. In germline, CDR1 is MDHEN, CDR2 SYDVKM. The CDR3, as DNA: TGTGCCAGCAGATCCAGAGAGGGTAGAGTTGGGTTTCGCACTGAAGCTTTCTTT. It is translated as CASRSREGRVGFRTEAFF.

The chain carries TRBV10-3 and TRBJ2-1; D gene uncertain. The CDR3 is 15 amino acids. V was cut by 1 base and J by 4 bases, with 11 bases left in between. Germline V gives CDR1 ENHRY, CDR2 SYGVKD. The CDR3 DNA reads TGTGCCATCAGTGAGTTGGAGACGGTGTACAATGAGCAGTTCTTC. As protein: CAISELETVYNEQFF.

The rearrangement links TRBV19 to TRBJ1-5; D perhaps matches TRBD1 (5 bases). Germline V gives CDR1 LNHDA, CDR2 SQIVND (reference sequence). CDR3 size: 14 residues. The V end was cut by 2 bases, the J end by 5 bases, with 10 bases between. This CDR3 is CASSIWGFDQPQHF. CDR3 bases: TGTGCCAGTAGTATATGGGGGTTCGATCAGCCCCAGCATTTT.